The clone carrying this TCR beta chain was seen a few times. TCRdb fed the RT-PCR reads into MiXCR, producing one record per CDR3 protein. The sample includes around 700,000 distinct CDR3 sequences, 12% to 15% seen only once; the top ten take roughly 3.6%. Germline-derived CDR1 and CDR2 are MNHEY and SMNVEV (reference sequence). The CDR3 has 16 amino acids. Unmatched junction bases numbered 3, after V lost 1 base and J lost 4 bases. This receptor was obtained from a female donor in good health, serving as a healthy control. The chain links TRBV27 to TRBJ2-1, with TRBD2 identical over 11 bases. The sample was memory CD4+ T cells from blood. CDR3 residues: CASSLLGTSGYNEQFF. For the CDR3, the DNA is TGTGCCAGCAGTTTATTGGGGACTAGCGGTTACAATGAGCAGTTCTTC.